This TCR beta chain stems from a study of shared clonotypes between healthy human individuals (dated by TCRdb to the early 2020s). About the study as a whole: The cohort comprised a couple of women and three men aged 18 to 49 years. For each donor, CD4 naive and CD4 memory were each run on three plates, CD8 naive on two plates, and CD8 memory on one plate. The study deeply sequenced blood TCR repertoires of five healthy adults to estimate repertoire size and the extent of clonotype sharing between individuals. Libraries were prepared and TCR repertoires were sequenced by different laboratories using diverse techniques, in order to increase sequencing depth and limit assay-specific biases. Between about 0.94 and 10 billion PBMCs per donor were obtained by leukapheresis.

Results and caveats for the whole study, not just this receptor: Sampling was restricted to blood, and TCR repertoires in tissues likely differ from the TCR repertoires found in blood. Based on pairwise subsampling, the degree of clonotype sharing among donors was expected to be affected by sequencing depth. Incomplete sequencing was indicated by rarefaction of sorted-subset datasets, despite the large sequencing depth. Sharing across a few donors was observed for around 4.8% of naive CD4, less than 4% of naive CD8, around 2.5% of memory CD4, and about 0.4% of memory CD8 clonotypes. Higher generation probabilities were observed for clonotypes shared by all four sorted-subset donors than for non-shared clonotypes. Estimated clonotype richness was generally larger for naive than for memory subsets. Because the study included only a small number of donors, the genetic and exposure-history diversity represented was limited.

Donors were healthy HIV-negative adults with no recently reported acute infections or vaccinations. All donors were Caucasian adults living in Nashville, Tennessee, USA. The CD8 memory samples were a combination of magnetically selected CD45RO+ cells and CCR7-negative CD45RA+ effector memory (TemRA) cells. After blood collection by leukapheresis, PBMCs were isolated using Ficoll-Histopaque density gradient centrifugation and then cryopreserved in the vapor phase of liquid nitrogen. Analytical flow cytometry was used to check the purity and quantity of every magnetically sorted T cell population. Genomic DNA was isolated from each sorted fraction and quantified by UV absorbance on a Nanodrop 2000c. TCR CDR3 regions were amplified from genomic DNA by multiplex PCR using the deep immunoSEQ assay. Extracted genomic DNA from each cell subset was distributed evenly across all wells of several immunoSEQ 96-well plates, and each plate was treated as a replicate. For sorted subsets, about 220 ng of genomic DNA, equivalent to 25,000 to 35,000 T cell genomes, went into each replicate PCR. Purified libraries were quantified with a Qubit 3.0 fluorometer, sized on a Bioanalyzer 2100, and re-quantified with the KAPA Library Quantification kit. Every immunoSEQ 96-well plate was sequenced on a separate single-read 150-cycle Illumina NextSeq 550 flow cell. The paper's processing steps were these. Because the immunoSEQ output held only junctional sequences and lacked quality scores, the filtering could not match the filtering applied to full-length reads. To assign V/J genes and CDR3, sequences were annotated against IMGT germline references using PyIR, a Python wrapper for IgBLAST v1.9. Any read was removed if the V/J assignment was weak (E-value above 1e-6), the CDR3 was missing, or the read contained stop codons, out-of-frame junctions, or ambiguous translated residues. V3J clonotypes were defined as sequences sharing an identical inferred V gene, J gene, and CDR3 amino acid sequence. Percentage overlap between repertoires was calculated by dividing the number of shared unique clonotypes by the size of the smaller repertoire. Repertoire richness was assessed with RTK rarefaction, the Chao1 estimator, and Recon v2.1 estimates of unobserved clonotypes. Generation probabilities were computed with OLGA for all TCRbeta clonotypes obtained by the gDNA method from a few donors. The immuneACCESS repertoire file appears here via TCRdb, limited to in-frame rearrangements. These files lack a portion of the clones; in checked studies, under half of the deficit traces to unresolved V genes, and the cause of the others is not known. From that table come the V and J calls and clone size; the DNA was used to work out D and trimming. The sample contains 110,000 or so clones, 68% of them found a single time. Jointly, the top ten make up around 26% of the sample.

This clone showed up just once. Its antigen is not yet known. There are no base qualities to consult, and no much larger clone falls within one base. The cysteine opens and the phenylalanine closes a CDR3 of 15 amino acids. Only the CDR3 part of the read is kept: 45 bases, read in frame from the first base. V and J are truncated by 6 bases and 2 bases respectively, leaving an intervening sequence of 17 bases. Based on the germline V gene (reference sequence), the CDR1 and CDR2 sequences are MNHNY and SVGAGI. Specimen: memory CD8+ T cells sorted from blood. Sample cell subset or site, as interpreted from the label and publication: CD45RO+ cells pooled with CCR7-negative TemRA cells. This TCR was sampled from a woman between 25 and 40 years old in good health. The chain couples TRBV6-6 to TRBJ2-7, with TRBD2 tentatively as D gene (6 bases match). The CDR3 is CASSLEGGGTYEQYF. The DNA sequence is as follows: TGTGCCAGCAGCTTAGAAGGCGGAGGGACCTACGAGCAGTACTTC.